This T cell receptor beta chain was obtained from a study of T cell responses to AZD1222 COVID-19 vaccine. Findings of the study overall: Clonal diversity was possibly underestimated; the donors were predominantly white British and more often female. Repertoires were sampled only after the peak T cell response. Dominant at 160-218 and 743-854, vaccine-associated CD4 TCRs also spanned spike.

Measured with immunoSEQ multiplex PCR; TCRdb has only the in-frame clones, and not every one. Of about 120,000 clones detected, approximately 90% appear once; the ten largest clones hold more than 10%. This clone was picked up one time. Its antigen is unidentified. CDR3 size: 13 residues. Trimming took 4 bases from V and 13 from J, leaving 15 bases between them. CDR1 SGHRS and CDR2 YFSETQ come from the germline V gene. Sequencing used peripheral blood, obtained on day 0 of AZD1222 vaccination. The chain couples TRBV5-1 to TRBJ2-6; either TRBD1 or TRBD2 may supply D (6 bases each). The sequence was collected from an adult in good health. Written as DNA, the CDR3 is TGCGCCAGCAGCCCGGACGGGGGCCAAGTCCTGACTTTC. Its protein product is CASSPDGGQVLTF.